Each of the 6 T cell receptor beta chains below was sequenced from the same sample in a study of T cell responses to AZD1222 COVID-19 vaccine. TCRdb's table, derived via immunoSEQ multiplex PCR, lists solely in-frame clones and lacks some. The sample shows under 200,000 clones, 88% of them seen only once. The starting material was peripheral blood, obtained 28 days after the second AZD1222 dose. These receptors were taken from an adult who received the AZD1222 COVID-19 vaccine.

On this clone itself: Additional DNA sequences in this sample encode the identical CDR3. This chain connects TRBV7-9 to TRBJ2-3; D is undetermined. Germline V CDR1 and CDR2: SEHNR, FQNEAQ (reference sequence). CDR3 length: 11 amino acids. Trimming removed 0 bases at V and 5 bases at J, with 0 bases between. In nucleotides, the CDR3 is TGTGCCAGCAGCTTAGCAGATACGCAGTATTTT. This encodes CASSLADTQYF.

The gene calls are TRBV19 and TRBJ2-1; D tentatively reads TRBD1 or TRBD2 (5 bases each). CDR3 length: 16 amino acids. V gave up 5 bases and J gave up 0 bases, with 14 bases separating them. Germline V gene sequence: CDR1 LNHDA, CDR2 SQIVND (reference sequence). The CDR3, as DNA: TGTGCCAGTAGTGCCCATCCAGGGAGCTCCTACAATGAGCAGTTCTTC. The encoded protein is CASSAHPGSSYNEQFF. Combining the CDR3 with reference TRBV19 and TRBJ2-1 gives the whole variable domain DGGITQSPKYLFRKEGQNVTLSCEQNLNHDAMYWYRQDPGQGLRLIYYSQIVNDFQKGDIAEGYSVSREKKESFPLTVTSAQKNPTAFYLCASSAHPGSSYNEQFFGPGTRLTVL.

This rearrangement joins TRBV10-3 to TRBJ2-3; the D is unclear. Germline loops: CDR1 ENHRY, CDR2 SYGVKD. Trimming pared 4 bases from V and 4 bases from J, leaving 12 bases between. The length of the CDR3 is 14 residues. CDR3 loop: CAISGGRVADTQYF. Here the CDR3 DNA reads TGTGCCATCAGTGGAGGTAGGGTGGCAGATACGCAGTATTTT.

J is TRBJ2-7 and V is TRBV30; maybe TRBD2 (6 bases). Germline V gives CDR1 GTSNPN, CDR2 SVGIG (reference sequence). The CDR3 loop spans 13 amino acids. Deletions cut 4 bases from V and 7 bases from J, with 17 bases between. CDR3 DNA: TGTGCCTGGAAAGGAACGGGAGCTGGTGAGCAGTACTTC. Amino acids: CAWKGTGAGEQYF.

This clone was detected a few times. The chain combines TRBV4-3 with TRBJ2-3; D might be TRBD2 (5 bases). This CDR3 spans 18 amino acids. V was clipped by 1 base and J by 0 bases, with 17 bases between them. The V gene's germline CDR1 is LGHNA and CDR2 YSLEER. CDR3 loop: CASSQGSAADLSTDTQYF. The CDR3 DNA sequence: TGCGCCAGCAGCCAAGGAAGTGCAGCGGATCTTAGCACAGATACGCAGTATTTT.

This clone appeared a few times. The V and J genes are TRBV19 and TRBJ1-1; D gene uncertain. This CDR3 comprises 13 residues. Looked up from germline, CDR1 is LNHDA and CDR2 is SQIVND (reference sequence). Trimming left V 7 bases short and J 6 bases short, with 15 bases between. The CDR3 region has the DNA TGTGCCAGTACCCTTTCCCGGGGAGCTGAAGCTTTCTTT. Translation: CASTLSRGAEAFF.